This TCR beta chain derives from a study of breast tumors, draining lymph nodes, adjacent tissues. Study results and caveats: The data were judged consistent with most tumor T cells coming from lymph node and expanding in tumor.

TCRdb passed the multiplex PCR reads through MiXCR, listing each CDR3 protein once. Here the sample spans some 120,000 distinct CDR3 sequences, nearly 20% being singletons. Axillary draining lymph nodes of breast cancer patients supplied the node samples. Germline-derived CDR1 and CDR2 are SGHRS and YFSETQ. The CDR3 has 15 amino acids. V was shortened by 2 bases and J by 0 bases, with 12 bases between the two germline ends. In this sample, this clonotype turned up many times. Its target is unknown. Material: axillary lymph node tissue. J is TRBJ2-7 and V is TRBV5-1; D not certain. The receptor was derived from a female donor with breast cancer. Some clones in this sample may be carry-over from other donors' samples. Here the CDR3 reads CASSFAGAFSYEQYF. CDR3 nucleotides: TGCGCCAGCAGCTTTGCCGGAGCTTTCTCCTACGAGCAGTACTTC.